The next 9 T cell receptor beta chains were all read from a single sample in a study of molecular identifiers for immune sequencing clone quantification. TCRdb ran MiXCR on the PCR reads and lists one entry per CDR3 protein. The data show some 11,000 distinct CDR3 sequences, around 15% seen once. The sample consisted of naive CD8+ T cells from blood, with Jurkat cell RNA spiked in. Subset described: FACS-sorted CD8+CD4-CCR7+CD45RA+ naive T cells. The receptors originated from a human donor in good health. Some libraries in this study had Jurkat cell RNA spiked in.

The V call is TRBV5-4, the J call TRBJ2-1, with D possibly matching TRBD2 (6 bases). The V end lost 2 bases, the J end lost 6 bases, and 15 bases lay between the germline ends. The CDR3 totals 15 residues. CDR1 and CDR2 (germline): SGHNT, YYREEE (reference sequence). The CDR3 DNA sequence: TGTGCCAGCAGCTTTCTTGCGGGGATGGGCAATGAGCAGTTCTTC. It is translated as CASSFLAGMGNEQFF.

Judged by abundance, this clonotype is medium-sized. J is TRBJ2-7 and V is TRBV28; no clear D gene. This CDR3 has 14 residues. V shed 5 bases and J shed 0 bases, with 11 bases lying between them. Germline CDR1 MDHEN, CDR2 SYDVKM. The CDR3 DNA follows: TGTGCCAGCAGTCCTTCTTCGTACTCCTACGAGCAGTACTTC. It yields the protein CASSPSSYSYEQYF.

CDR3 amino acids: CASSPPGRGHEQFF. The CDR3 DNA follows: TGTGCCAGCAGCCCCCCAGGTAGGGGCCATGAGCAGTTCTTC. V is TRBV7-9 and J is TRBJ2-1, with a weak D call TRBD1 (5 bases). CDR3 length: 14 amino acids. Trimming pared 5 bases from V and 8 bases from J, leaving 16 bases between. Germline V gene data show CDR1 as SEHNR and CDR2 as FQNEAQ (reference sequence).

Many counts were recorded for this clonotype. The J gene is TRBJ2-7, the V gene TRBV4-1, with 11 bases that match TRBD1. The CDR3 contains 15 residues. The germline V gene encodes CDR1 MGHRA and CDR2 YSYEKL. Trimming at V came to 3 bases and at J to 2 bases, leaving 3 bases not matched to a gene. CDR3 nucleotide sequence: TGCGCCAGCAGCCATCCGGGACAGGGGGCCTACGAGCAGTACTTC. Its protein product is CASSHPGQGAYEQYF.

This clonotype appeared many times. V is TRBV7-8 and J is TRBJ1-2; TRBD1 might be the D (5 bases). Deletions cut 1 base from V and 6 bases from J, with 12 bases between. Looked up from germline, CDR1 is SGHVS and CDR2 is FQNEAQ. The CDR3 runs to 14 residues. The CDR3 nucleotides read TGTGCCAGCAGCTTAGACGGGGGGGGGGATGGCTACACCTTC. Translated: CASSLDGGGDGYTF.

The sample holds many counts of this clonotype. This chain joins TRBV7-7 and TRBJ2-4; D remains unclear. Trimming took off 5 bases at V and 15 bases at J, with 8 bases between the two ends. This CDR3 has 9 amino acids. CDR1 and CDR2 (germline): SSHAT, FNYEAQ (reference sequence). The CDR3 coding sequence is TGTGCCAGCAGCGTCGTTGGGTACTTC. Its protein product is CASSVVGYF. Full variable domain (rest looked up from reference TRBV7-7 and TRBJ2-4): GAGVSQSPRYKVTKRGQDVTLRCDPISSHATLYWYQQALGQGPEFLTYFNYEAQPDKSGLPSDRFSAERPEGSISTLTIQRTEQRDSAMYRCASSVVGYFGAGTRLSVL.

This clonotype has at least ten counts. The V call is TRBV6-1, the J call TRBJ1-1; D unresolved. The germline gives CDR1 MNHNS, CDR2 SASEGT. Deletions cut 2 bases from V and 1 base from J, with 8 bases between. This CDR3 spans 14 amino acids. The CDR3 loop is CASSEPYTNTEAFF. The CDR3, as DNA: TGTGCCAGCAGTGAACCCTACACGAACACTGAAGCTTTCTTT.

By frequency in the sample, this clonotype is medium-sized. This chain uses TRBV7-9 with TRBJ1-1; TRBD1 agrees at 7 bases. CDR3 size: 15 residues. V lost 4 bases and J lost 5; bases outside the gene matches: 10. The germline gives CDR1 SEHNR, CDR2 FQNEAQ (reference sequence). This CDR3 reads CASSSGKGGITEAFF. The CDR3 nucleotides read TGTGCCAGCAGCTCCGGCAAAGGGGGCATTACTGAAGCTTTCTTT.

This clonotype was seen more than once but under ten times. A much larger clone sits a single nucleotide away, making a read error possible. Since no conserved phenylalanine or tryptophan closes the CDR3, a read error is the likely cause. The V gene is TRBV20-1, the J gene TRBJ1-4, with D uncertain. V gave up 0 bases and J gave up 7 bases, with 15 bases separating them. Germline values: CDR1 DFQATT, CDR2 SNEGSKA (reference sequence). The CDR3 is 15 amino acids. The CDR3 protein is CSARDPTAQLEKLFY. The CDR3 DNA reads TGCAGTGCTAGAGACCCAACAGCACAACTTGAAAAACTGTTTTAT.